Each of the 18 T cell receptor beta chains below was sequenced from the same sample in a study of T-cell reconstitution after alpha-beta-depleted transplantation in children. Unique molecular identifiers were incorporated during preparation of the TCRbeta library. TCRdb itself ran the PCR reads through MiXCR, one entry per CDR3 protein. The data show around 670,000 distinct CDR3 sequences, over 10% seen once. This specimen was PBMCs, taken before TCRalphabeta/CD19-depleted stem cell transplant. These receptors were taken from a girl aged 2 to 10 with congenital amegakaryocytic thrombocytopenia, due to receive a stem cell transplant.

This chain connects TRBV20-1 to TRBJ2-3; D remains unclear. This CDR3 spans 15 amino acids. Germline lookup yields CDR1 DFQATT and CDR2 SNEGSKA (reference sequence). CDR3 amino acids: CTAPTTFIFRDTQYF. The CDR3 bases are TGCACTGCCCCTACAACCTTCATCTTTAGGGATACGCAGTATTTT.

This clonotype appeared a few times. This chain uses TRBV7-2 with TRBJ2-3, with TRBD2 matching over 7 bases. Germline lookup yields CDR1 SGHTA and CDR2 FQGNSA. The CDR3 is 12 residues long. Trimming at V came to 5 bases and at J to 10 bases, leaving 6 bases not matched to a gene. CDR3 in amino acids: CASSPGRYAQYF. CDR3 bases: TGTGCCAGCAGCCCCGGGAGGTATGCGCAGTATTTT.

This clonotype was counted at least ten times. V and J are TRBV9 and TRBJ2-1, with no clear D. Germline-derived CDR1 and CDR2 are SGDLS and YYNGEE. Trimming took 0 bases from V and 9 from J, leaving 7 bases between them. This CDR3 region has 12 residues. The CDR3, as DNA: TGTGCCAGCAGCGTAGCGTTAAGTGAGCAGTTCTTC. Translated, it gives CASSVALSEQFF. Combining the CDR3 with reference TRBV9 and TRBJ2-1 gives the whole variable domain DSGVTQTPKHLITATGQRVTLRCSPRSGDLSVYWYQQSLDQGLQFLIQYYNGEERAKGNILERFSAQQFPDLHSELNLSSLELGDSALYFCASSVALSEQFFGPGTRLTVL.

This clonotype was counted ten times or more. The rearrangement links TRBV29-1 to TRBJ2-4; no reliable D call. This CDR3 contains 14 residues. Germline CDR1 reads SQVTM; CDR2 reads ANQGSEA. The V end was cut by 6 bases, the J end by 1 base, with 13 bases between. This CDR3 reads CSVVGWMAKNIQYF. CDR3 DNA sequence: TGCAGCGTCGTAGGATGGATGGCCAAAAACATTCAGTACTTC.

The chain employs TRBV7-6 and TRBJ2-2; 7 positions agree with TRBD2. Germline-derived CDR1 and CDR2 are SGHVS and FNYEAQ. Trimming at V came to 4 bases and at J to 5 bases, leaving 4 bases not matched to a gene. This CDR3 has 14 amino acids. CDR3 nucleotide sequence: TGTGCCAGCAGCTCCAGCGGGGTGACCGGGGAGCTGTTTTTT. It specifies CASSSSGVTGELFF.

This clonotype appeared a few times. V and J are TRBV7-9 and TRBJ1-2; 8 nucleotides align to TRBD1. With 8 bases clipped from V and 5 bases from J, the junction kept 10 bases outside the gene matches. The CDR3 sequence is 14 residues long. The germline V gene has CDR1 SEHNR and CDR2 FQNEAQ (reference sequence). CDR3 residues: CASRLYRGTYGYTF. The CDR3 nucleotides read TGTGCCAGCCGATTATACAGGGGGACTTATGGCTACACCTTC.

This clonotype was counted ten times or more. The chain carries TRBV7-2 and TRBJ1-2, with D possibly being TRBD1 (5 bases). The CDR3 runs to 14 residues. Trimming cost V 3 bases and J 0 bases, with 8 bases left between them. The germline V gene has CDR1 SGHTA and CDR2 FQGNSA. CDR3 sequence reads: CASSFRQSNYGYTF. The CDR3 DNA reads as TGTGCCAGCAGCTTCCGACAGTCTAACTATGGCTACACCTTC.

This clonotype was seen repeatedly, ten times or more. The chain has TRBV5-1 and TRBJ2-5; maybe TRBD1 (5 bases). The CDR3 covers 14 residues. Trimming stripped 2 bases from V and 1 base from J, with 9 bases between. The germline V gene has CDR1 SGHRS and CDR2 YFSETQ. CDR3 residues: CASSFGAAQETQYF. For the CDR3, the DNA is TGCGCCAGCAGCTTTGGGGCAGCCCAAGAGACCCAGTACTTC.

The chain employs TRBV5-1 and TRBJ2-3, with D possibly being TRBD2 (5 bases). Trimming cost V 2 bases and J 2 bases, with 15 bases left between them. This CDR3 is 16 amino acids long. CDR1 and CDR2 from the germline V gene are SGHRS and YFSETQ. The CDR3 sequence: CASSFGRGSFTDTQYF. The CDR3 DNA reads TGCGCCAGCAGCTTTGGTCGGGGTTCCTTCACAGATACGCAGTATTTT.

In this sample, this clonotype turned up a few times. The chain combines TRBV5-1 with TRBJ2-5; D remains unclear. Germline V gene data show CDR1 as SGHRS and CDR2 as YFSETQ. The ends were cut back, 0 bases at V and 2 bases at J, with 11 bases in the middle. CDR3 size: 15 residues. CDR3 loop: CASSLAGQVQETQYF. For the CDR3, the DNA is TGCGCCAGCAGCTTGGCCGGGCAGGTTCAAGAGACCCAGTACTTC.

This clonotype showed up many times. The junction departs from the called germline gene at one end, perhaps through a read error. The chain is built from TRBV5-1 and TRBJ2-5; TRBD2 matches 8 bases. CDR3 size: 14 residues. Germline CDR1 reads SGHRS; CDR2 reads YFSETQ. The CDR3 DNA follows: TGTGCCAGCAGTTTAGCGGGATCCCAAGAGACCCAGTACTTC. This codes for CASSLAGSQETQYF.

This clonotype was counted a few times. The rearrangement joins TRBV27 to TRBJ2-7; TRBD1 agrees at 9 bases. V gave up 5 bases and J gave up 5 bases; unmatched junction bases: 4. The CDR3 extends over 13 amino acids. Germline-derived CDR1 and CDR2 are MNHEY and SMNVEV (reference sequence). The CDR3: CASSRTGVDEQYF. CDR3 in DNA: TGTGCCAGCAGTCGGACAGGGGTGGACGAGCAGTACTTC.

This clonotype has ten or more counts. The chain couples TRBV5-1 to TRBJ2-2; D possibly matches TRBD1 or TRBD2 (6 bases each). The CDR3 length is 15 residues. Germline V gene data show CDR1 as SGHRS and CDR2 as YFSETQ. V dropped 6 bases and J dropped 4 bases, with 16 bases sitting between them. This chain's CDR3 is CASTYPGASTGELFF. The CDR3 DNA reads TGCGCCAGCACCTACCCGGGGGCATCCACCGGGGAGCTGTTTTTT.

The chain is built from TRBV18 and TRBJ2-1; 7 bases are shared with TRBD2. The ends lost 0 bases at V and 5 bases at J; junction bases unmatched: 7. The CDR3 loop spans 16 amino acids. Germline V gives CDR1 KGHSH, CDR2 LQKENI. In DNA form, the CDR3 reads TGTGCCAGCTCACCACCCGCGGGACTAATTAACAATGAGCAGTTCTTC. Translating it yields CASSPPAGLINNEQFF.

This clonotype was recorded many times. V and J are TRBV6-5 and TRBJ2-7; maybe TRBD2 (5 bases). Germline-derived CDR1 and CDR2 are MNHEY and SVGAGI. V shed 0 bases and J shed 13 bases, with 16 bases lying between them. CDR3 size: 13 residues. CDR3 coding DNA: TGTGCCAGCAGTTACTCAAGAGGGTCTTTCCCATACTTC. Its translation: CASSYSRGSFPYF.

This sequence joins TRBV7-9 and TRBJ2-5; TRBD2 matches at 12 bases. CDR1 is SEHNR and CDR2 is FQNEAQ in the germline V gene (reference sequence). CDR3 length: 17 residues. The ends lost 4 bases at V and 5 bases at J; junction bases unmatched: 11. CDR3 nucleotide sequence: TGTGCCAGCAGCTCCATTCTGACTAGCGGGAGCGGTGAGACCCAGTACTTC. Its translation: CASSSILTSGSGETQYF.

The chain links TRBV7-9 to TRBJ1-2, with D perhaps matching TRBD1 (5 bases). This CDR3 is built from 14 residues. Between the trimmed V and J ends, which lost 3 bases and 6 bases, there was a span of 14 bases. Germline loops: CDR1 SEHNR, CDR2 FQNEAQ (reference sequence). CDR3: CASSLGGLRHGYTF. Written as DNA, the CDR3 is TGTGCCAGCAGCTTGGGGGGACTGCGGCATGGCTACACCTTC.

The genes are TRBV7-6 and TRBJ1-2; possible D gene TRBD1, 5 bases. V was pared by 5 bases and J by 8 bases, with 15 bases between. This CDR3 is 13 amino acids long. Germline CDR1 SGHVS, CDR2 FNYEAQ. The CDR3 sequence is CASSALRGEGYTF. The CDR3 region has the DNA TGTGCCAGCAGCGCCCTGAGGGGTGAAGGCTACACCTTC. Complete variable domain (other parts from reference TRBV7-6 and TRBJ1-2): GAGVSQSPRYKVTKRGQDVALRCDPISGHVSLYWYRQALGQGPEFLTYFNYEAQQDKSGLPNDRFSAERPEGSISTLTIQRTEQRDSAMYRCASSALRGEGYTFGSGTRLTVV.